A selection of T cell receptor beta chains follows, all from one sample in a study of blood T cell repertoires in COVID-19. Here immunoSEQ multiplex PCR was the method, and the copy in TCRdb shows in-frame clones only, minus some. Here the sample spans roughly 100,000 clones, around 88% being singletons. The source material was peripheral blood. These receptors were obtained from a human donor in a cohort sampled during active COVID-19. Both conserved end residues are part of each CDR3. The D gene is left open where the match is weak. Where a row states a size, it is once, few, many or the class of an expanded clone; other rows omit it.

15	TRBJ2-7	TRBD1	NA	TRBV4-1	TGCGCCAGCAGTCCCGGACAGGGAAGCTCCTACGAGCAGTACTTC	CASSPGQGSSYEQYF
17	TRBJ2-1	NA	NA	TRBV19	TGTGCCAGTAGTATAGATCTAGGGGCCGATAGATACAATGAGCAGTTCTTC	CASSIDLGADRYNEQFF
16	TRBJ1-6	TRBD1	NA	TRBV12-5	TGTGCTAGTGGTTTGTCGGGACAGGTTTATAATTCACCCCTCCACTTT	CASGLSGQVYNSPLHF
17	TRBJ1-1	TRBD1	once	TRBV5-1	TGCGCCAGCAGCTTATGGTCAGGGGGGATAAAAAACACTGAAGCTTTCTTT	CASSLWSGGIKNTEAFF
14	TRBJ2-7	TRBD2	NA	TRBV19	TGTGCCAGTAGTACTAGCGGGAATGCCTACGAGCAGTACTTC	CASSTSGNAYEQYF
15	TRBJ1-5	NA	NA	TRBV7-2	TGTGCCAGCAGCTTGACGGGAAATAGCAATCAGCCCCAGCATTTT	CASSLTGNSNQPQHF
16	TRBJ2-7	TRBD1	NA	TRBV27	TGTGCCAGCAGTCCAGGACAGGGGTCGAGCTCCTACGAGCAGTACTTC	CASSPGQGSSSYEQYF
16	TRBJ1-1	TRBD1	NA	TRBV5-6	TGTGCCAGCAGCTTGAGACGGGGACAGGGACAAAATGAAGCTTTCTTT	CASSLRRGQGQNEAFF
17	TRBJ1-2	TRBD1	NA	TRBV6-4	TGTGCCAGCAGTGACTCGAAAGAACAGGGGCTCATCTATGGCTACACCTTC	CASSDSKEQGLIYGYTF
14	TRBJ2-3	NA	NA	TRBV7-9	TGTGCCAGCAGCGGGAGTTCTGGCACAGATACGCAGTATTTT	CASSGSSGTDTQYF
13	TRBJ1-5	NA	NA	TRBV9	TGTGCCAGCAGCGCTACCTTTAATCAGCCCCAGCATTTT	CASSATFNQPQHF
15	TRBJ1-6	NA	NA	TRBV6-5	TGTGCCAGCAGCCAAACTTACAATCGGGATTCACCCCTCCACTTT	CASSQTYNRDSPLHF
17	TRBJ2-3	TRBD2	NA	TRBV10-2	TGCGCCAGCAGTGAGTCGAGGGCTAGCGGGACAACAGATACGCAGTATTTT	CASSESRASGTTDTQYF
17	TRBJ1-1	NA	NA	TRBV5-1	TGCGCCAGCAGCTTGTGGGGTACCGGGGATGTGAACACTGAAGCTTTCTTT	CASSLWGTGDVNTEAFF
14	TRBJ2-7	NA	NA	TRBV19	TGTGCCAGTAGTATCGGGGGTCTCACCTACGAGCAGTACTTC	CASSIGGLTYEQYF
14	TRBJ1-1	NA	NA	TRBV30	TGTGCCTGGAGTCAGGGACTGATGAACACTGAAGCTTTCTTT	CAWSQGLMNTEAFF
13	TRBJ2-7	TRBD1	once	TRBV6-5	TGTGCCAGCAGGAATCGACAGGGCTACGAGCAGTACTTC	CASRNRQGYEQYF
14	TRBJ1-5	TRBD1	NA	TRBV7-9	TGTGCCAGCAGCCGGGGACAGTTGAGTCAGCCCCAGCATTTT	CASSRGQLSQPQHF
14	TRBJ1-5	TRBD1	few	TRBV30	TGTGCCTGGAGTGGGACAGGGGGCTTTCAGCCCCAGCATTTT	CAWSGTGGFQPQHF
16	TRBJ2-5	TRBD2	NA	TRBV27	TGTGCCAGCAGTTTATCGTATAGCGGGGGGTGGATGACCCAGTACTTC	CASSLSYSGGWMTQYF
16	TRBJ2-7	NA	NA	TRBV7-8	TGTGCCAGCAGTTCCCGGCGGGTGCCCGAGCCCCACGAGCAGTACTTC	CASSSRRVPEPHEQYF
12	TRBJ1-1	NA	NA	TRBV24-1	TGTGCCGCGGGGCAGGGGAACACTGAAGCTTTCTTT	CAAGQGNTEAFF
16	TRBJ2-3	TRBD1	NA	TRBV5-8	TGTGCCAGCAGCCCATTAGGGACAGGGGCCACAGATACGCAGTATTTT	CASSPLGTGATDTQYF
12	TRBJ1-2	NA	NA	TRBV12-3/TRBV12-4	TGTGCCAGCAGTTTCGGAGGAATGGGCTACACCTTC	CASSFGGMGYTF